This T cell receptor beta chain was recovered during a study of beta chain features in type 1 diabetes. General study points: A greater similarity of naive, central memory and Treg TCRB repertoires was seen among patients than among healthy donors. Short templates might get an advantage during PCR, and this would be equal in patients and controls. Insertions at VDJ junctions were less frequent in type 1 diabetes patients. These patients also deleted more nucleotides at the same junctions.

In regard to this clone: Its antigen is as yet unknown.

Of the isolated RNA, all was reverse transcribed, and so the sequenced material was expressed TCRB transcripts. Several million reads were obtained on average from naive, central memory and regulatory T cell samples. Only in-frame clones appear in the TCRdb table, and some are missing; sequencing was by immunoSEQ multiplex PCR. The data show a few hundred thousand clones, roughly 21% seen once. The sample comprised naive CD4+ T cells from blood. The receptor comes from a woman aged 18-29 years in good health.

The DNA of the CDR3 is TGTGCCAGCAGTTACTCGAGAGGGGGCAGAGAGCCCCAGCATTTT. Its protein is CASSYSRGGREPQHF. The rearrangement uses TRBV6-5 and TRBJ1-5; TRBD1 aligns across 7 bases. Germline V gene sequence: CDR1 MNHEY, CDR2 SVGAGI. This CDR3 spans 15 amino acids. The J segment lost 8 bases and the V segment lost 0 bases, leaving 7 bases of the junction unmatched.